Below, 15 T cell receptor beta chains from the same sample are listed, as sequenced in a study of shared clonotypes between healthy human individuals. The naive CD8 population came from CD45RO-negative cells selected for CCR7, without terminally differentiated effector memory CD45RA+ cells. The protocol was immunoSEQ multiplex PCR, while the TCRdb copy is restricted to in-frame clones and leaves out a portion. This table has about 2 million clones, around 96% appearing once. The specimen sequenced was naive CD8+ T cells sorted from blood. The source is a young man in good health.

V and J are TRBV7-6 and TRBJ2-7, with D possibly called TRBD1 or TRBD2 (5 bases each). V lost 3 bases and J lost 4, with 19 bases in between. CDR3 size: 16 residues. From germline, CDR1 is SGHVS and CDR2 FNYEAQ. The CDR3 reads CASSLAAAGTPYEQYF. CDR3 sequence (DNA): TGTGCCAGCAGCTTGGCCGCGGCAGGGACGCCGTACGAGCAGTACTTC.

About this clone itself: In the same sample, other DNA sequences code for this CDR3. The rearrangement uses TRBV5-4 and TRBJ2-7; D is unclear. Per the germline V gene, CDR1 is SGHNT and CDR2 is YYREEE (reference sequence). The CDR3 has 12 amino acids. Trimming shortened V by 1 base and J by 4 bases, and 6 bases separated the two germline ends. This chain's CDR3 is CASSLRPYEQYF. The CDR3 DNA is TGTGCCAGCAGCTTGCGACCATACGAGCAGTACTTC.

The J gene is TRBJ2-7, the V gene TRBV4-1, with 9 bases identical to TRBD1. The CDR3 covers 17 residues. Germline assignment: CDR1 MGHRA and CDR2 YSYEKL. V dropped 3 bases and J dropped 0; count of bases not matched to a gene: 9. The CDR3 nucleotides read TGCGCCAGCAGCCAGCCAGGGACAGGGATGGGCTCCTACGAGCAGTACTTC. Its protein product is CASSQPGTGMGSYEQYF.

The chain uses TRBV5-6 and TRBJ2-1; 7 nucleotides line up with TRBD2. Germline loops: CDR1 SGHDT, CDR2 YYEEEE. The V gene end was trimmed by 0 bases and the J gene end by 6 bases; junction bases not matched to a gene: 6. There are 15 residues in the CDR3. The CDR3 region is CASSLEVAGPNEQFF. The CDR3 coding sequence is TGTGCCAGCAGCTTGGAGGTAGCGGGTCCCAATGAGCAGTTCTTC.

This clone was found a few times. The chain carries TRBV19 and TRBJ1-2, with D unclear. The CDR3 is 14 residues long. Deletions cut 5 bases from V and 2 bases from J, with 12 bases between. Germline CDR1 is LNHDA and CDR2 is SQIVND (reference sequence). The CDR3 reads CASSFREGNYGYTF. The DNA for the CDR3 is TGTGCCAGTAGTTTCCGTGAAGGGAACTATGGCTACACCTTC.

This chain connects TRBV6-5 to TRBJ1-1; D remains unclear. This CDR3 has 14 residues. V shed 6 bases and J shed 7 bases, with 18 bases lying between them. The V gene's germline CDR1 is MNHEY and CDR2 SVGAGI. Written as DNA, the CDR3 is TGTGCCAGCAGCCCCGAGTGGGCGCCCCATGAAGCTTTCTTT. This sequence encodes CASSPEWAPHEAFF.

The rearrangement joins TRBV11-3 to TRBJ2-3; 12 bases agree with TRBD2. There are 18 residues in the CDR3. After removal of 3 bases from V and 1 base from J, the junction contained 8 bases not matched to a gene. Germline CDR1 and CDR2: SGHNT and YENEEA. In DNA form, the CDR3 reads TGTGCCAGCAGCTTCGGGCTAGCGGGAGGGCCGGGCACAGATACGCAGTATTTT. Residues: CASSFGLAGGPGTDTQYF.

Notes on this clone: Other DNA sequences in the same sample also yield this CDR3. This chain connects TRBV9 to TRBJ2-7, with D possibly called TRBD1 or TRBD2 (6 bases each). The CDR3 sequence is 15 residues long. From germline, CDR1 is SGDLS and CDR2 YYNGEE. Trimming stripped 0 bases from V and 1 base from J, with 11 bases between. CDR3 nucleotides: TGTGCCAGCAGCGTAGTAGGAGGGGGATCCTACGAGCAGTACTTC. Amino acid sequence: CASSVVGGGSYEQYF. The whole variable domain, filled in from reference TRBV9 and TRBJ2-7, reads DSGVTQTPKHLITATGQRVTLRCSPRSGDLSVYWYQQSLDQGLQFLIQYYNGEERAKGNILERFSAQQFPDLHSELNLSSLELGDSALYFCASSVVGGGSYEQYFGPGTRLTVT.

The chain couples TRBV9 to TRBJ2-5; 8 bases are shared with TRBD1. The V and J ends lost 7 bases and 4 bases, in that order; junction bases with no gene match: 3. Germline lookup yields CDR1 SGDLS and CDR2 YYNGEE. This CDR3 spans 12 amino acids. In DNA, the CDR3 is TGTGCCAGCCAGGGGGCAGGAGAGACCCAGTACTTC. This translates into CASQGAGETQYF. Combining the CDR3 with reference TRBV9 and TRBJ2-5 gives the whole variable domain DSGVTQTPKHLITATGQRVTLRCSPRSGDLSVYWYQQSLDQGLQFLIQYYNGEERAKGNILERFSAQQFPDLHSELNLSSLELGDSALYFCASQGAGETQYFGPGTRLLVL.

V and J are TRBV28 and TRBJ2-1; D gene uncertain. CDR1 is MDHEN, CDR2 SYDVKM, per germline. The CDR3 covers 15 residues. V was trimmed by 6 bases and J by 1 base, leaving 13 bases between them. The CDR3 bases are TGTGCCAGCAGCTTGAGTGGCCCATCCTACAATGAGCAGTTCTTC. Its translation: CASSLSGPSYNEQFF.

The CDR3, as DNA: TGTGCCAGAAGCGTGACTAGCGGGGGCGGCGATGAGCAGTTCTTC. Translated: CARSVTSGGGDEQFF. This rearrangement joins TRBV5-3 to TRBJ2-1, with 12 bases fitting TRBD2. TRBV5-3 is noted as an ORF with a role that remains uncertain. The J segment lost 8 bases and the V segment lost 4 bases, leaving 7 bases of the junction unmatched. The length of the CDR3 is 15 residues.

J is TRBJ2-5 and V is TRBV29-1; D is unclear. CDR3 size: 10 residues. The germline CDR1 and CDR2 sequences are SQVTM and ANQGSEA. V was trimmed by 4 bases and J by 3 bases, leaving 3 bases between them. The CDR3 DNA is TGCAGCGTTGCCGAAGAGACCCAGTACTTC. It is translated as CSVAEETQYF.

The V and J genes are TRBV2 and TRBJ2-1; the match to TRBD2 covers 9 bases. The CDR3 runs 15 residues. Germline lookup yields CDR1 SNHLY and CDR2 FYNNEI. V shed 7 bases, J shed 2 bases, and the junction held 6 bases outside the gene matches. The CDR3 sequence is CASISRTSAYNEQFF. Written as DNA, the CDR3 is TGTGCCAGCATTTCTAGGACTAGCGCCTACAATGAGCAGTTCTTC.

V usage is TRBV10-2 and J usage is TRBJ2-7, with 8 positions matching TRBD2. Germline V gene data show CDR1 as WSHSY and CDR2 as SAAADI. There are 14 residues in the CDR3. Trimming at V came to 6 bases and at J to 2 bases, leaving 6 bases not matched to a gene. The DNA of the CDR3 is TGCGCCAGCAGCCGAGCGGGGGCCCCCTACGAGCAGTACTTC. Encoded protein: CASSRAGAPYEQYF.

This clone is a singleton in its sample. The chain combines TRBV11-2 with TRBJ2-5; D possibly corresponds to TRBD2 (6 bases). The ends were cut back, 4 bases at V and 5 bases at J, with 14 bases in the middle. The CDR3 runs 14 residues. CDR1 is SGHAT, CDR2 FQNNGV, per germline. The CDR3 nucleotides are TGTGCCAGCAGCTCCACCTGGGGGGATGAGACCCAGTACTTC. Amino acids: CASSSTWGDETQYF.